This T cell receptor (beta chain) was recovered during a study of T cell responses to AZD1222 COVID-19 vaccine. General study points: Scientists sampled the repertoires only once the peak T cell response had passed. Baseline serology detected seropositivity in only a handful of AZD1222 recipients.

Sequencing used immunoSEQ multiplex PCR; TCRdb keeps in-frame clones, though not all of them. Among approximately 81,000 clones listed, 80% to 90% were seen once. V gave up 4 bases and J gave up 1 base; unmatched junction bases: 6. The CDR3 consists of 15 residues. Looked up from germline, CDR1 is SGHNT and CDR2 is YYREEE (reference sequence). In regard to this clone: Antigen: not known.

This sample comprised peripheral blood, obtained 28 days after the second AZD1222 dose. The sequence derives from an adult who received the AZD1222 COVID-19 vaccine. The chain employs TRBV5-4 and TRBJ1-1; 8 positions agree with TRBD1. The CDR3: CASSPRQGPNTEAFF. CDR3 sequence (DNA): TGTGCCAGCAGCCCCCGACAGGGGCCGAACACTGAAGCTTTCTTT.